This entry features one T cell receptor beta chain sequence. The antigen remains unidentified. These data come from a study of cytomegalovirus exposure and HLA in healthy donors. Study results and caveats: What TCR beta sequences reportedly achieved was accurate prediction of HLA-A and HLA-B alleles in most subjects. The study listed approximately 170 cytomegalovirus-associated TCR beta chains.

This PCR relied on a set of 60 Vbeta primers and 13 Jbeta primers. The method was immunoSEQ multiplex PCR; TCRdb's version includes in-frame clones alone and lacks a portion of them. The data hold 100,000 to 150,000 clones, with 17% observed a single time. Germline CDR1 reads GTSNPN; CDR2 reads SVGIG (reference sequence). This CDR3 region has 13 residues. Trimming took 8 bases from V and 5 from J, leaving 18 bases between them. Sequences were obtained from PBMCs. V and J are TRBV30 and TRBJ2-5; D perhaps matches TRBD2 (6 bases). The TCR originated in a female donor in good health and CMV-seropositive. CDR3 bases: TGTGCCCGGGGGACCGGCAGTAGGGAGACCCAGTACTTC. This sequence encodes CARGTGSRETQYF.